Sequencing of this T cell receptor (beta chain) was carried out in a study of blood T cells in healthy people across ages. Study-wide background: Capture via template switching afforded approximately one barcoded beta molecule per two T cells. Notes on the study in general: TCR beta diversity correlated strongly with naive T cell percentage.

This clonotype was counted at least ten times. Its cognate antigen is unknown. Combining a sample-barcoded 5' primer with a J-beta primer mix, a second PCR ran for roughly 7 to 11 cycles. TCRdb analysed the 5' RACE reads with MiXCR anew, one entry per CDR3 protein. The repertoire consists of under 950,000 distinct CDR3 sequences, with 22% occurring once and the leading ten covering around a fifth. CDR3 size: 18 residues. V shed 0 bases and J 7 bases; nucleotides not matched to a gene: 15. The germline V gene has CDR1 SGHRS and CDR2 YFSETQ. The clonotype was recovered from a man between 65 and 79 years old in good health. This chain uses TRBV5-1 with TRBJ2-1, with 8 nucleotides matching TRBD2. The sequencing input was blood. The CDR3 sequence is CASSLDGAGAGGRNEQFF. DNA of the CDR3: TGCGCCAGCAGCTTGGATGGGGCAGGGGCGGGAGGAAGGAATGAGCAGTTCTTC. Drawing the rest from reference TRBV5-1 and TRBJ2-1, the complete variable domain is KAGVTQTPRYLIKTRGQQVTLSCSPISGHRSVSWYQQTPGQGLQFLFEYFSETQRNKGNFPGRFSGRQFSNSRSEMNVSTLELGDSALYLCASSLDGAGAGGRNEQFFGPGTRLTVL.